This is a list of T cell receptor beta chains from one sample in a study of blood T cell repertoires in COVID-19. Clones were read by immunoSEQ multiplex PCR, and TCRdb kept only the in-frame ones, dropping some. The sample lists under 150,000 clones; 80% to 85% were seen once. The sequencing sample was made of peripheral blood. These TCRs come from an older woman with acute or convalescent COVID-19. Both conserved end residues are part of each CDR3. Each record gives: CDR3 length, clone size, J gene, D gene, V gene, CDR3 DNA, CDR3 protein. A D gene is named only where the DNA matches it firmly. The size of a clone is reported for some rows only, either as once, few or many, or as a class for expanded clones.

15,-,TRBJ2-2,-,TRBV30,TGTGCCTGGAGTGTACCCGGGACATACACCGGGGAGCTGTTTTTT,CAWSVPGTYTGELFF
12,once,TRBJ1-1,-,TRBV6-5,TGTGCCAGCAGCAACGGAGGGTTCGAAGCTTTCTTT,CASSNGGFEAFF
15,once,TRBJ1-3,-,TRBV6-1,TGTGCCAGCAGTGAAGCGCCGTCGGGTGGAAACACCATATATTTT,CASSEAPSGGNTIYF
13,-,TRBJ2-5,-,TRBV19,TGTGCCACCCAAAGGGAGTTCGGGGAGACCCAGTACTTC,CATQREFGETQYF
16,once,TRBJ2-6,-,TRBV3-1/TRBV3-2,TGTGCCAGCAGCCTTCATACCTACTCTGGGGCCAACGTCCTGACTTTC,CASSLHTYSGANVLTF
15,-,TRBJ2-1,TRBD2,TRBV28,TGTGCCAGCAGGGTAGCGGGAGGGCAGCACAATGAGCAGTTCTTC,CASRVAGGQHNEQFF
15,few,TRBJ2-3,TRBD2,TRBV10-3,TGTGCCATCAGTGATGCGGGGGGAAGCACAGATACGCAGTATTTT,CAISDAGGSTDTQYF
14,-,TRBJ2-1,TRBD2,TRBV27,TGTGCCAGCAGTGCGGGGCTAGCGGGAGTCGAGCAGTTCTTC,CASSAGLAGVEQFF
15,-,TRBJ1-2,TRBD1,TRBV4-1,TGCGCCAGCAGCTCTCCTGTCAGGGGGGCGCAGGGCTACACCTTC,CASSSPVRGAQGYTF
16,-,TRBJ2-7,-,TRBV28,TGTGCCAGCAGTTTAATGGGCCAGGGGGGCACCTACGAGCAGTACTTC,CASSLMGQGGTYEQYF
16,-,TRBJ2-5,-,TRBV13,TGTGCCAGCAGCTTAGCCAGTGCGGGGCGTCAAGAGACCCAGTACTTC,CASSLASAGRQETQYF
13,-,TRBJ1-2,-,TRBV19,TGTGCCAGTACATACAGGGCGGACTATGGCTACACCTTC,CASTYRADYGYTF
12,few,TRBJ1-1,-,TRBV7-9,TGTGCCAGCAGCCTATCCCTAGTGGAAGCTTTCTTT,CASSLSLVEAFF
13,few,TRBJ1-1,-,TRBV11-3,TGTGCCAGCAGCTTAGGAGGGAACACTGAAGCTTTCTTT,CASSLGGNTEAFF
14,-,TRBJ1-3,-,TRBV3-1/TRBV3-2,TGTGCCAGCAGCCATAGGAGCTCTGGAAACACCATATATTTT,CASSHRSSGNTIYF
16,-,TRBJ1-5,-,TRBV28,TGTGCCAGCAGTTTGCCCGCAGGGGTACGCAATCAGCCCCAGCATTTT,CASSLPAGVRNQPQHF
14,-,TRBJ1-1,-,TRBV10-3,TGTGCCATCAGAGGGGGGGAATTGAACACTGAAGCTTTCTTT,CAIRGGELNTEAFF